The clone carrying this T cell receptor beta chain has ten or more counts. The CDR3 spans 13 residues. V lost 1 base to trimming and J lost 1 base, with 7 bases between them. Germline assignment: CDR1 GTSNPN and CDR2 SVGIG (reference sequence). The data originate from a study of T cells in Graves' hyperthyroidism and ophthalmopathy. Researchers amplified the TCR beta CDR3 regions from RNA transcripts. RT-PCR in the first round (using the HTBI primer set) targeted the TCR CDR3. Each CDR3 protein gets one entry after TCRdb re-called the multiplex PCR reads with MiXCR. Here the sample spans about 420,000 distinct CDR3 sequences, about an eighth being singletons. These patients, aged 18 to 65, had recently diagnosed hyperthyroidism lasting under 2 months.

The TCR was taken from a young woman with Graves' hyperthyroidism. The chain carries TRBV30 and TRBJ1-1; D is ambiguous. The sequenced sample was blood. Written as DNA, the CDR3 is TGTGCCTGGAGTGCGAGCGAGAACACTGAAGCTTTCTTT. This encodes CAWSASENTEAFF.